The subject of this entry is one TCR beta chain. A sample-barcoded 5' primer and a J-beta primer mix were used in a second PCR of roughly 7 to 11 cycles. TCRdb used MiXCR to reprocess the 5' RACE reads, holding one entry per CDR3 protein. The repertoire has about 620,000 distinct CDR3 sequences, about 50% of them found once; the top ten carry roughly 12%. The sample comes from a study of blood T cells in healthy people across ages. The CDR3 length is 16 residues. Germline V gene data show CDR1 as SGHRS and CDR2 as YFSETQ. V shed 4 bases and J shed 2 bases, with 17 bases lying between them. The receptor's source is a woman aged 80 or over in good health. This rearrangement joins TRBV5-1 to TRBJ2-3; D call uncertain. The sample taken for sequencing was blood. The CDR3, as DNA: TGCGCCAGCAGCCCGACACATGGACCGGACACAGATACGCAGTATTTT. The encoded protein is CASSPTHGPDTDTQYF.